These 8 T cell receptor beta chains came from one sample sequenced in a study of T cell changes during pregnancy in multiple sclerosis. Data came from immunoSEQ multiplex PCR; TCRdb stores just in-frame clones and leaves some out. The sample has tens of thousands of clones, about 90% seen once. Here the sequenced sample was CD4+ T cells from peripheral blood mononuclear cells, taken before pregnancy. The receptors were sampled from a female donor with multiple sclerosis, enrolled in a pregnancy study.

This sequence joins TRBV9 and TRBJ2-1; tentative D call: TRBD1 (6 bases). Deletions cut 3 bases from V and 10 bases from J, with 20 bases between. The germline gives CDR1 SGDLS, CDR2 YYNGEE. The CDR3 has 15 amino acids. The CDR3 bases are TGTGCCAGCAGCGACCGACAGGCCTTAGGGTCGGAGCAGTTCTTC. It translates to CASSDRQALGSEQFF.

The CDR3 DNA follows: TGCGCCAGCAGCCAAGAGGCAGGCGGGGGGGCAGATACGCAGTATTTT. Translation: CASSQEAGGGADTQYF. The chain carries TRBV4-3 and TRBJ2-3, with TRBD2 identical over 9 bases. V lost 0 bases and J lost 4; bases outside the gene matches: 5. Germline values: CDR1 LGHNA, CDR2 YSLEER. The CDR3 length is 16 residues.

The chain is built from TRBV2 and TRBJ1-5, with D hard to call. The CDR3 loop spans 13 amino acids. Trimming removed 8 bases at V and 0 bases at J, with 8 bases between. Germline-derived CDR1 and CDR2 are SNHLY and FYNNEI. CDR3 sequence (DNA): TGTGCCAGCCGAAACAGTAGCAATCAGCCCCAGCATTTT. Protein sequence: CASRNSSNQPQHF.

This chain connects TRBV6-5 to TRBJ2-3; maybe TRBD2 (5 bases). Germline CDR1 reads MNHEY; CDR2 reads SVGAGI. Deletions cut 10 bases from V and 4 bases from J, with 21 bases between. The CDR3 runs to 15 residues. The CDR3 loop reads CATSGKINVADTQYF. The CDR3, as DNA: TGTGCCACCTCCGGGAAAATAAATGTTGCAGATACGCAGTATTTT.

The J gene is TRBJ2-7, the V gene TRBV7-2; 8 bases line up with TRBD1. The CDR3 extends over 15 amino acids. CDR1 is SGHTA, CDR2 FQGNSA, per germline. Trimming removed 3 bases from V and 0 bases from J; junction bases left unmatched: 4. CDR3 DNA sequence: TGTGCCAGCAGCTTCGACAGGGGAAGCTCCTACGAGCAGTACTTC. Its translation is CASSFDRGSSYEQYF.

This chain links TRBV23-1 with TRBJ2-1; 11 bases match TRBD1. TRBV23-1 is an open reading frame, and its role is uncertain. The V segment lost 4 bases and the J segment 6 bases; nucleotides outside the gene matches: 5. There are 15 residues in the CDR3. The CDR3 coding sequence is TGCGCCAGCAGTCGTACCGGGACAGGGGGCAATGAGCAGTTCTTC. It specifies CASSRTGTGGNEQFF.

The rearrangement uses TRBV6-5 and TRBJ2-5; a weak D match, TRBD1 (7 bases). The germline V gene encodes CDR1 MNHEY and CDR2 SVGAGI. Trimming shortened V by 3 bases and J by 5 bases, and 16 bases separated the two germline ends. The CDR3 consists of 15 residues. The CDR3, as DNA: TGTGCCAGCAGTTATCGGCTAGCAGGGGGGGAGACCCAGTACTTC. This encodes CASSYRLAGGETQYF.

This sequence joins TRBV9 and TRBJ1-2; D might be TRBD1 (5 bases). The germline gives CDR1 SGDLS, CDR2 YYNGEE. V gave up 0 bases and J gave up 8 bases, with 14 bases separating them. The CDR3 runs to 14 residues. The CDR3 protein is CASSVEAGSGGYTF. CDR3 DNA sequence: TGTGCCAGCAGCGTAGAGGCAGGATCAGGGGGCTACACCTTC. The full variable domain, completed using reference TRBV9 and TRBJ1-2, is DSGVTQTPKHLITATGQRVTLRCSPRSGDLSVYWYQQSLDQGLQFLIQYYNGEERAKGNILERFSAQQFPDLHSELNLSSLELGDSALYFCASSVEAGSGGYTFGSGTRLTVV.